This entry features one T cell receptor beta chain sequence. It lacks a known antigen. Base qualities are not provided; no much larger clone lies one nucleotide away. This entry is derived from a study of persistence of HIV-infected CD4 T cells (TCRdb year 2020). In terms of the full investigation: CMV- and HIV-1 Gag-responding CD4+ T cells were isolated from ART-treated individuals so that antigen-driven clonal expansion of HIV-1-infected cells could be examined. The median time the participants had spent on suppressive ART was around 8 years. The TCR cluster analysis across participants included roughly eight participants for CMV and more than five participants for Gag. The clonality of all cells in each sorted population was assessed by TCRbeta sequencing, whereas the clonality of infected cells was assessed by proviral sequencing. Peripheral blood samples of up to about 180 mL were obtained at multiple time points, with the exception of a couple of participants, for whom leukapheresis was performed at a single time point. Study-wide findings and limitations: Within the same sorted populations, how oligoclonal the TCRs were correlated with how oligoclonal the proviruses were. The study involved few individuals and tested only a limited range of antigens. Bulk TCR analyses could not be limited to the rare CMV-responding cells that actually contained HIV-1 proviruses. TCRbeta richness in CMV- and Gag-responding cells was significantly lower than in anti-CD3/anti-CD28-responding cells; CMV-responding cells had higher oligoclonality than CD3/CD28-stimulated and Gag-responding cells. Antigen-responding cells were enriched for expanded CDR3beta sequences that were degenerate, which suggests that CD4+ responses to CMV and Gag underwent convergent selection.

Germline trimming: 4 bases from V, 5 bases from J; junction bases outside gene matches: 17. The CDR3 measures 17 amino acids from cysteine to phenylalanine. Just the 51-base CDR3 DNA is kept, in frame starting at base 1. Per the germline V gene, SGHRS is the CDR1 and YFSETQ is the CDR2. The immunoSEQ hsTCRB assay version 4 in survey mode was used to sequence TCRbeta repertoires from genomic DNA. For TCRbeta sequencing, genomic DNA was diluted to 10 ng/uL, and up to roughly 1 ug was used per sample. The source study handled its data this way. Analysis of the TCRbeta data was done in ImmunoSeq Analyzer 3.0, and diversity was computed on productive nucleotide rearrangements. Using the Immunarch R package, lower-bound TCR diversity was estimated with the improved Chao index and clonality was estimated with the Gini coefficient. Different nucleotide rearrangements encoding the same CDR3beta amino acid sequence were treated as distinct clonotypes. TCRbeta sequences significantly enriched in antigen-responding cells relative to anti-CD3/anti-CD28-activated cells were identified by differential abundance analysis. GLIPH2 grouped TCRs by predicted peptide-MHC specificity, both within each participant and across combined participant data sets. TCRdb provides this immuneACCESS table in a form limited to in-frame rearrangements. Some clones are lacking; in checked studies, under half of them reflect an unresolved V gene, and why the rest are absent is not known. The V and J calls and clone size come from that table; D and trimming were worked out from the DNA. This sample lists about 40,000 clones; approximately 78% were detected once. About 14% of the sample is held by the ten biggest clonotypes.

Reading the label with the study, this specimen's treatment or condition is: suppressive antiretroviral therapy. A pool of overlapping HIV-1 Gag 15-mer peptides, at around 1 ug per peptide per mL, was used to stimulate the cells. Memory populations depleted of antigen-responding cells were obtained by sorting nonresponding CD40L-negative CD69-negative CD45RO-high memory CD4+ T cells. HIV-1-infected adults in whom suppressive ART had been started during chronic infection were enrolled as participants. For at least 4 years, the participants' plasma HIV-1 RNA had been undetectable, below 50 copies/mL. To be included, participants needed a CD4+ T cell count above 400 cells/uL and a positive CMV serology. Before stimulation, PBMCs were isolated using density centrifugation and depleted of CD8+ T cells. For approximately 19 hours, the CD8-depleted PBMCs were stimulated with anti-CD28/CD49d costimulation, a CD40-blocking antibody, and enfuvirtide to prevent new infections. Sorting was done on either a Beckman Coulter MoFlo Legacy or an XDP sorter, and propidium iodide was used to exclude dead cells. Genomic DNA was extracted with the QIAamp DNA Mini Kit for samples above one million cells, otherwise with the Quick-DNA Microprep Kit.

Recombination joined TRBV5-1 with TRBJ2-5; TRBD1 lines up with 7 middle nucleotides. The sequenced sample was CD4+ T cells sorted from PBMCs after roughly 20-hour stimulation, obtained from a patient who received antiretroviral therapy. The cell subset or site label for this specimen denotes: CD40L-CD69- CD45RO-high memory CD4 T cells not responding to Gag peptides. The source is an adult man with HIV who was CMV-seropositive. The DNA sequence is given as TGCGCCAGCAGCCACGGCAGGGGGACCGACAGGGCCGAGACCCAGTACTTC. This encodes CASSHGRGTDRAETQYF.